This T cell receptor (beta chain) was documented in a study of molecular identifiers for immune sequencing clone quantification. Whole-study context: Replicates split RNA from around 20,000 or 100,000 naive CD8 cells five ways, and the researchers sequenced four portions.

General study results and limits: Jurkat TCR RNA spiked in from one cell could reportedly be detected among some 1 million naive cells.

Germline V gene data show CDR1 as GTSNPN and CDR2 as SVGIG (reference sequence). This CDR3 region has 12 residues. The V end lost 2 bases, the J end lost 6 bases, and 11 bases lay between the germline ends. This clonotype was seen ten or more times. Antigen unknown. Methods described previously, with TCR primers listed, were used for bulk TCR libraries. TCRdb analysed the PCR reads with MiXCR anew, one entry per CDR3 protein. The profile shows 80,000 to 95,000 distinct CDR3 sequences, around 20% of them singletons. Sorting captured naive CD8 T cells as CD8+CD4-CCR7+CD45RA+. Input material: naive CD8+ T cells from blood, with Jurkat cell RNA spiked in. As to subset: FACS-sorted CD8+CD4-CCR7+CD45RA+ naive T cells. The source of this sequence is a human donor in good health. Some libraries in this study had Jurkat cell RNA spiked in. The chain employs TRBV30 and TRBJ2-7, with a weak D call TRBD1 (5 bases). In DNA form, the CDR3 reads TGTGCCTGGAGTCCAGGGCCAAGCGAGCAGTACTTC. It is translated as CAWSPGPSEQYF.